This T cell receptor (beta chain) was found in a study of blood T cell repertoires in COVID-19. Study-wide context: Spain, Italy and the United States supplied samples that represented acute and convalescent COVID-19.

This clone appeared once. Donors in Cohort 3 who had recovered were those with two negative PCRs, healthcare professional clearance, or resolution of their symptoms. Repertoires were generated with immunoSEQ multiplex PCR, while TCRdb's copy carries only in-frame clones and drops some. The data hold around 250,000 clones, with approximately 85% observed a single time. CDR1 is SGHTA, CDR2 FQGNSA, per germline. The CDR3 consists of 14 residues. V shed 4 bases, J shed 4 bases, and the junction held 3 bases outside the gene matches. The receptor was derived from a woman between 50 and 59 years old who had recovered from COVID-19. This chain joins TRBV7-2 and TRBJ1-4; 7 nucleotides line up with TRBD1. Specimen: PBMCs or T cells enriched from blood (not recorded which). The CDR3 reads CASSWTGLNEKLFF. The CDR3 region has the DNA TGTGCCAGCAGCTGGACAGGCCTTAATGAAAAACTGTTTTTT.